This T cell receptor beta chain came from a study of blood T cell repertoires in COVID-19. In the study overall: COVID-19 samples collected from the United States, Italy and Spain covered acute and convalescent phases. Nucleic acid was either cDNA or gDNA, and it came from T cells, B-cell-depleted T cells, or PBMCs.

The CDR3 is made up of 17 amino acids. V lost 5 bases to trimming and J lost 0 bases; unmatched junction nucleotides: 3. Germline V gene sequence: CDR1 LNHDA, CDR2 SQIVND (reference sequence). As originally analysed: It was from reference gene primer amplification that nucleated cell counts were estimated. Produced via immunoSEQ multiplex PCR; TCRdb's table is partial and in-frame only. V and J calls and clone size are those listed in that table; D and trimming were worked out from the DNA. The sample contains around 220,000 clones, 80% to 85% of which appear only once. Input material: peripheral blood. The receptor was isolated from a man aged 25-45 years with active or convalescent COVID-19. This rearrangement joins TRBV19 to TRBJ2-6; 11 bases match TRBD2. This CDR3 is CASSAGLADSGANVLTF. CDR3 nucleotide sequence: TGTGCCAGTAGTGCGGGACTAGCGGACTCTGGGGCCAACGTCCTGACTTTC.